Below, one TCR beta chain is given with its context. These data belong to a study of blood T cell repertoires in COVID-19. Study information: Acute and convalescent COVID-19 specimens originated in the United States, Italy and Spain. From T cells, B-cell-depleted T cells, or PBMCs came the material, which was cDNA or gDNA.

As handled by the study authors: Amplifying reference gene primers gave estimates of nucleated cell counts. Profiling relied on immunoSEQ multiplex PCR, and the TCRdb table lists in-frame clones only, not all of them. V and J calls and clone size are as listed in that table; D and trimming were resolved from the DNA. The data show some 390,000 clones, with around 84% seen just once and 3% held by the top ten. This receptor was obtained from a human donor in a cohort sampled during active COVID-19. The sample taken for sequencing was peripheral blood.

The CDR3 here is CASSSLLGRATGELFF. In DNA, the CDR3 is TGTGCCAGCAGCTCCCTTTTGGGGCGAGCGACCGGGGAGCTGTTTTTT. V gene TRBV7-8 combines with J gene TRBJ2-2; D perhaps matches TRBD1 (5 bases). Germline CDR1 reads SGHVS; CDR2 reads FQNEAQ. V was shortened by 4 bases and J by 5 bases, with 17 bases between the two germline ends. The CDR3 has 16 amino acids. The full variable domain, in which reference TRBV7-8 and TRBJ2-2 provide the parts outside the CDR3, is GAGVSQSPRYKVAKRGQDVALRCDPISGHVSLFWYQQALGQGPEFLTYFQNEAQLDKSGLPSDRFFAERPEGSVSTLKIQRTQQEDSAVYLCASSSLLGRATGELFFGEGSRLTVL.